This passage covers 31 T cell receptor beta chains from one sample sequenced in a study of beta chain features in type 1 diabetes. The isolated RNA, all of it, was reverse transcribed, so expressed TCRB transcripts were what got sequenced. Sequencing used immunoSEQ multiplex PCR; TCRdb keeps in-frame clones, though not all of them. The sample consists of some 230,000 clones, 9.6% of them appearing once. Specimen: naive CD4+ T cells from blood. The receptors shown here come from a young woman in good health.

This clone was picked up a small number of times. This chain uses TRBV15 with TRBJ2-1; D is uncertain. This CDR3 region has 16 residues. Germline loops: CDR1 LNHNV, CDR2 YYDKDF (reference sequence). The V gene lost 0 bases and the J gene lost 1 base, with 10 bases spanning the gap. As DNA, the CDR3 is TGTGCCACCAGCAGAGATCCCCCGGGTTCCTACAATGAGCAGTTCTTC. It translates to CATSRDPPGSYNEQFF.

In its sample, this clone was seen a few times. For the CDR3, the DNA is TGCGCCAGCAGCTTGGACCCGACGGGGGGAGGACTGTTTTTT. Protein product: CASSLDPTGGGLFF. The rearrangement uses TRBV5-1 and TRBJ2-2; 7 bases line up with TRBD2. From germline, CDR1 is SGHRS and CDR2 YFSETQ. CDR3 length equals 14 residues. V gave up 0 bases and J gave up 14 bases; unmatched junction bases: 10.

V usage is TRBV9 and J usage is TRBJ1-1; 9 bases are shared with TRBD1. The CDR3 extends over 15 amino acids. Germline V lookup: CDR1 SGDLS, CDR2 YYNGEE. V lost 3 bases to trimming and J lost 3 bases; unmatched junction nucleotides: 6. The chain's CDR3 is CASSGEGQGYTEAFF. As DNA, the CDR3 is TGTGCCAGCAGCGGCGAGGGACAGGGCTACACTGAAGCTTTCTTT.

In this sample, this clone turned up a few times. The CDR3 is CAWSTGDFVGGYTF. DNA of the CDR3: TGTGCCTGGAGTACAGGGGATTTTGTCGGTGGCTACACCTTC. The rearrangement joins TRBV30 to TRBJ1-2; 7 positions agree with TRBD1. The V and J ends lost 2 bases and 7 bases, in that order; junction bases with no gene match: 10. From germline, CDR1 is GTSNPN and CDR2 SVGIG (reference sequence). This CDR3 is built from 14 residues. The full variable domain, rest sourced from reference TRBV30 and TRBJ1-2, is SQTIHQWPATLVQPVGSPLSLECTVEGTSNPNLYWYRQAAGRGLQLLFYSVGIGQISSEVPQNLSASRPQDRQFILSSKKLLLSDSGFYLCAWSTGDFVGGYTFGSGTRLTVV.

In this sample, this clone turned up a few times. Other DNA sequences in this sample translate to the same CDR3. The chain employs TRBV4-1 and TRBJ1-2; 9 bases fit TRBD1. The CDR3 sequence is 14 residues long. Germline values: CDR1 MGHRA, CDR2 YSYEKL. Losses at the gene ends were 2 bases for V and 6 bases for J; bases not matched to a gene: 4. The CDR3 reads CASSQPGTGNGYTF. The CDR3, as DNA: TGCGCCAGCAGCCAACCTGGGACAGGGAATGGCTACACCTTC.

J is TRBJ2-3 and V is TRBV9; the match to TRBD1 covers 7 bases. J was trimmed by 4 bases and V by 2 bases; bases with no gene match: 10. Germline CDR1 reads SGDLS; CDR2 reads YYNGEE. The CDR3 runs 16 residues. CDR3 nucleotide sequence: TGTGCCAGCAGCGTGCTAACAGGGGTGTTTCCAGATACGCAGTATTTT. Translating gives CASSVLTGVFPDTQYF.

The rearrangement joins TRBV5-1 to TRBJ2-7; D is unclear. Between the trimmed V and J ends, which lost 2 bases and 0 bases, there was a span of 6 bases. CDR1 SGHRS and CDR2 YFSETQ come from the germline V gene. This CDR3 spans 13 amino acids. CDR3 protein: CASSLRSSYEQYF. For the CDR3, the DNA is TGCGCCAGCAGCTTAAGGAGCTCCTACGAGCAGTACTTC.

This clone has a handful of counts. The rearrangement joins TRBV7-9 to TRBJ2-2; TRBD1 agrees at 12 bases. Losses at the gene ends were 5 bases for V and 7 bases for J; bases not matched to a gene: 5. This CDR3 is 15 amino acids long. The germline CDR1 and CDR2 sequences are SEHNR and FQNEAQ (reference sequence). The CDR3 DNA reads as TGTGCCAGCAGCGTCCGGGACAGGGGGCACGGGGAGCTGTTTTTT. Amino acids: CASSVRDRGHGELFF.

The table lists this clone with a few counts. The chain couples TRBV2 to TRBJ2-4, with 8 nucleotides matching TRBD2. With V trimmed by 3 bases and J by 1 base, 2 bases remained unmatched. This CDR3 region has 15 residues. The germline CDR1 and CDR2 sequences are SNHLY and FYNNEI. CDR3 nucleotides: TGTGCCAGCAGTGATACGGGGGGGGCCAAAAACATTCAGTACTTC. Its protein product is CASSDTGGAKNIQYF.

This clone has only a few counts. CDR3 nucleotides: TGTGCCAGCAGCTCGCAGGGGCCCGACTATGGCTACACCTTC. Its protein is CASSSQGPDYGYTF. This sequence joins TRBV5-4 and TRBJ1-2; perhaps TRBD1 as D (6 bases). In germline, CDR1 is SGHNT, CDR2 YYREEE (reference sequence). There are 14 residues in the CDR3. The germline V and J ends were trimmed by 3 bases and 3 bases, with 12 bases remaining between them. Full variable domain (rest looked up from reference TRBV5-4 and TRBJ1-2): ETGVTQSPTHLIKTRGQQVTLRCSSQSGHNTVSWYQQALGQGPQFIFQYYREEENGRGNFPPRFSGLQFPNYSSELNVNALELDDSALYLCASSSQGPDYGYTFGSGTRLTVV.

The chain employs TRBV11-3 and TRBJ2-7; perhaps TRBD2 as D (5 bases). Trimming removed 4 bases from V and 4 bases from J, with 17 bases in between. The CDR3 has 15 amino acids. From germline, CDR1 is SGHNT and CDR2 YENEEA. The CDR3 loop reads CASSSGGNGVYEQYF. In DNA, the CDR3 is TGTGCCAGCAGCTCAGGTGGGAACGGGGTGTACGAGCAGTACTTC.

This clone was found a few times. This sequence joins TRBV6-5 and TRBJ2-5; 8 nucleotides match TRBD2. There are 16 residues in the CDR3. Germline CDR1 is MNHEY and CDR2 is SVGAGI. V was clipped by 2 bases and J by 3 bases; unmatched bases: 8. CDR3: CASSYHLAGREETQYF. In nucleotides, the CDR3 is TGTGCCAGCAGTTACCACTTAGCGGGGCGAGAAGAGACCCAGTACTTC.

The sample holds a few counts of this clone. The J gene is TRBJ2-7, the V gene TRBV9; TRBD2 might be the D (5 bases). V lost 3 bases, J lost 3 bases, and 13 bases lay in between. The CDR3 spans 14 residues. Germline assignment: CDR1 SGDLS and CDR2 YYNGEE. The CDR3 protein is CASSGGAVNYEQYF. The CDR3 DNA sequence: TGTGCCAGCAGCGGAGGAGCGGTAAACTACGAGCAGTACTTC.

This clone was observed a few times. The chain joins TRBV6-1 to TRBJ2-1; TRBD1 is a possible D gene (6 bases). The germline V and J ends were trimmed by 0 bases and 6 bases, with 9 bases remaining between them. The CDR3 totals 14 residues. Per the germline V gene, CDR1 is MNHNS and CDR2 is SASEGT. This CDR3 reads CASSEARQVNEQFF. CDR3 coding DNA: TGTGCCAGCAGTGAAGCAAGACAGGTCAATGAGCAGTTCTTC.

V and J are TRBV7-9 and TRBJ1-5, with 9 bases lining up with TRBD1. This CDR3 contains 17 residues. The V and J ends lost 0 bases and 1 base, in that order; junction bases with no gene match: 4. Per germline, CDR1 SEHNR and CDR2 FQNEAQ (reference sequence). The CDR3 bases are TGTGCCAGCAGCTTAGCGGGGACAGGGAAAAGCAATCAGCCCCAGCATTTT. It is translated as CASSLAGTGKSNQPQHF.

The chain carries TRBV19 and TRBJ2-3, with TRBD2 matching 14 bases. The CDR3 consists of 18 residues. Germline V gives CDR1 LNHDA, CDR2 SQIVND (reference sequence). V trimming: 5 bases; J trimming: 3 bases; junction bases outside the gene matches: 10. Here the CDR3 reads CASSPPRLAGGRTDTQYF. The CDR3 DNA follows: TGTGCCAGTAGTCCTCCACGACTAGCGGGGGGGCGAACAGATACGCAGTATTTT.

CDR3 sequence: CASSAQGTDTQYF. CDR3 nucleotides: TGTGCCAGCAGCGCACAGGGCACAGATACGCAGTATTTT. The gene calls are TRBV7-3 and TRBJ2-3, with TRBD1 as a possible D gene (5 bases). CDR1 is SGHTA and CDR2 is FQGTGA in the germline V gene. Deletions cut 5 bases from V and 1 base from J, with 7 bases between. The length of the CDR3 is 13 residues.

This clone was counted only a few times. The J gene is TRBJ1-1, the V gene TRBV6-1; 7 bases align to TRBD1. The J segment lost 0 bases and the V segment lost 3 bases, leaving 7 bases of the junction unmatched. The CDR3 contains 16 residues. CDR1 and CDR2 (germline): MNHNS, SASEGT. DNA for the CDR3: TGTGCCAGCAGTGACAGACAGGGTTCTATGAACACTGAAGCTTTCTTT. Its translation is CASSDRQGSMNTEAFF.

This clone showed up just a few times. This chain uses TRBV11-2 with TRBJ1-4, with D unresolved. Trimming pared 6 bases from V and 7 bases from J, leaving 18 bases between. Per the germline V gene, CDR1 is SGHAT and CDR2 is FQNNGV. The CDR3 sequence is 15 residues long. CDR3 nucleotides: TGTGCCAGCAGGGGTTTCGGAGGGAGAGGTGAAAAACTGTTTTTT. Translating it yields CASRGFGGRGEKLFF. Filled out from reference TRBV11-2 and TRBJ1-4, the complete variable domain reads EAGVAQSPRYKIIEKRQSVAFWCNPISGHATLYWYQQILGQGPKLLIQFQNNGVVDDSQLPKDRFSAERLKGVDSTLKIQPAKLEDSAVYLCASRGFGGRGEKLFFGSGTQLSVL.

The chain joins TRBV30 to TRBJ1-4; perhaps TRBD1 as D (5 bases). V lost 5 bases to trimming and J lost 2 bases, with 12 bases between them. The CDR3 totals 14 residues. CDR1 is GTSNPN and CDR2 is SVGIG in the germline V gene (reference sequence). The CDR3 region has the DNA TGTGCCTGGGCGCGGGGGGGGACTAATGAAAAACTGTTTTTT. The encoded protein is CAWARGGTNEKLFF.

As for this clone: The same CDR3 is also encoded by other DNA sequences in this sample. The V and J genes are TRBV5-4 and TRBJ2-3; 14 bases agree with TRBD2. This CDR3 comprises 15 residues. V dropped 4 bases and J dropped 6; count of bases not matched to a gene: 4. CDR1 is SGHNT and CDR2 is YYREEE in the germline V gene (reference sequence). The DNA of the CDR3 is TGTGCCAGCAGCCCGGGACTAGCGGGAGCGGATACGCAGTATTTT. Translating it yields CASSPGLAGADTQYF. Using reference TRBV5-4 and TRBJ2-3 for the parts outside the CDR3, the full variable domain is ETGVTQSPTHLIKTRGQQVTLRCSSQSGHNTVSWYQQALGQGPQFIFQYYREEENGRGNFPPRFSGLQFPNYSSELNVNALELDDSALYLCASSPGLAGADTQYFGPGTRLTVL.

The CDR3 region is CASSSELAVSTDTQYF. The DNA of the CDR3 is TGCGCCAGCAGCTCAGAACTAGCGGTGAGCACAGATACGCAGTATTTT. The V and J genes are TRBV5-1 and TRBJ2-3; TRBD2 matches at 8 bases. The J segment lost 0 bases and the V segment lost 3 bases, leaving 6 bases of the junction unmatched. The CDR3 consists of 16 residues. CDR1 is SGHRS and CDR2 is YFSETQ in the germline V gene.

This clone was counted only a few times. V and J are TRBV27 and TRBJ2-5, with 15 nucleotides matching TRBD2. CDR1 and CDR2 (germline): MNHEY, SMNVEV (reference sequence). Trimming removed 7 bases from V and 1 base from J; junction bases left unmatched: 13. The CDR3 is made up of 19 amino acids. The CDR3 DNA sequence: TGTGCCAGCATTCTCCTCGGGACTAGCGGGGGGCCAGCCCAAGAGACCCAGTACTTC. Translated, it gives CASILLGTSGGPAQETQYF.

A few counts support this clone. The CDR3 protein is CSVPGLALSTDTQYF. CDR3 in DNA: TGCAGCGTTCCGGGACTAGCGCTTTCCACAGATACGCAGTATTTT. The chain recombines TRBV29-1 with TRBJ2-3; 10 nucleotides agree with TRBD2. J was trimmed by 2 bases and V by 5 bases; bases with no gene match: 7. Germline CDR1 reads SQVTM; CDR2 reads ANQGSEA. The CDR3 totals 15 residues.

The J gene is TRBJ1-6, the V gene TRBV7-9, with D perhaps matching TRBD1 (5 bases). The length of the CDR3 is 16 residues. Germline CDR1 SEHNR, CDR2 FQNEAQ (reference sequence). V was trimmed by 5 bases and J by 7 bases, leaving 18 bases between them. The chain's CDR3 is CASSLGIGDRNSPLHF. The CDR3 coding sequence is TGTGCCAGCAGCCTAGGTATAGGGGATAGGAATTCACCCCTCCACTTT. The full variable domain, with the rest looked up from reference TRBV7-9 and TRBJ1-6, is DTGVSQNPRHKITKRGQNVTFRCDPISEHNRLYWYRQTLGQGPEFLTYFQNEAQLEKSRLLSDRFSAERPKGSFSTLEIQRTEQGDSAMYLCASSLGIGDRNSPLHFGNGTRLTVT.

In this sample, this clone turned up a few times. The chain couples TRBV5-8 to TRBJ2-1; D remains unclear. V was pared by 0 bases and J by 1 base, with 8 bases between. This CDR3 spans 15 amino acids. Germline assignment: CDR1 SGHTS and CDR2 YDEGEE. The CDR3 reads CASSLGASSYNEQFF. In DNA form, the CDR3 reads TGTGCCAGCAGCTTGGGAGCGAGTTCCTACAATGAGCAGTTCTTC.

The chain links TRBV6-5 to TRBJ2-7, with 7 bases lining up with TRBD1. Germline values: CDR1 MNHEY, CDR2 SVGAGI. This CDR3 spans 15 amino acids. V was pared by 2 bases and J by 5 bases, with 9 bases of the junction left unmatched. The CDR3 DNA reads TGTGCCAGCAGTTACACCAGGGGGAGACAAGACGAGCAGTACTTC. Amino acid sequence: CASSYTRGRQDEQYF.

This clone was recorded a few times. The rearrangement uses TRBV7-3 and TRBJ2-1, with 10 bases matching TRBD1. The CDR3 contains 15 residues. The V gene end was trimmed by 3 bases and the J gene end by 4 bases; junction bases not matched to a gene: 3. From germline, CDR1 is SGHTA and CDR2 FQGTGA. CDR3 sequence reads: CASSLGQGLYNEQFF. DNA of the CDR3: TGTGCCAGCAGCTTGGGACAGGGGTTGTACAATGAGCAGTTCTTC.

This clone was detected only a few times. This chain links TRBV9 with TRBJ1-5; no clear D gene. V shed 3 bases and J shed 1 base, with 11 bases lying between them. CDR3 length: 15 amino acids. The germline V gene has CDR1 SGDLS and CDR2 YYNGEE. The CDR3: CASSALPSSNQPQHF. CDR3 bases: TGTGCCAGCAGCGCTCTACCGAGCAGCAATCAGCCCCAGCATTTT.

About this clone itself: The sample contains more than one DNA sequence encoding this CDR3. The chain employs TRBV5-1 and TRBJ2-3, with TRBD2 identical over 9 bases. Looked up from germline, CDR1 is SGHRS and CDR2 is YFSETQ. The CDR3 loop spans 14 amino acids. V was pared by 5 bases and J by 0 bases, with 1 base of the junction left unmatched. In DNA form, the CDR3 reads TGCGCCAGCAGGCTAGCGGGGAGCACAGATACGCAGTATTTT. Its protein is CASRLAGSTDTQYF.

There are many counts of this clone. CDR3 sequence: CAWEGRQVVFF. CDR3 bases: TGTGCCTGGGAGGGGAGACAGGTGGTTTTCTTT. The chain links TRBV30 to TRBJ1-1; tentatively, D is TRBD1 (6 bases). This CDR3 is built from 11 residues. Between the trimmed V and J ends, which lost 5 bases and 13 bases, there was a span of 17 bases. The germline CDR1 and CDR2 sequences are GTSNPN and SVGIG (reference sequence). The variable domain in full, with the rest retrieved from reference TRBV30 and TRBJ1-1, is SQTIHQWPATLVQPVGSPLSLECTVEGTSNPNLYWYRQAAGRGLQLLFYSVGIGQISSEVPQNLSASRPQDRQFILSSKKLLLSDSGFYLCAWEGRQVVFFGQGTRLTVV.